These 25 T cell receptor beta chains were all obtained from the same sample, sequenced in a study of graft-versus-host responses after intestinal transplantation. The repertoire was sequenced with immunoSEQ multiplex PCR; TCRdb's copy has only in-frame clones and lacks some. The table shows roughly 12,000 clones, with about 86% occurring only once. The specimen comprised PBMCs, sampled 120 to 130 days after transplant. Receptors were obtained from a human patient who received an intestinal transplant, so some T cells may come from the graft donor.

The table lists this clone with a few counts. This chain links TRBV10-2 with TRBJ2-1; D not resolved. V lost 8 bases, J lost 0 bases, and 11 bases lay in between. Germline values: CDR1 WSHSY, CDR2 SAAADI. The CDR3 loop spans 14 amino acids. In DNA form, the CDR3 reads TGCGCCAGCCGTAAGACTTTCTCCTACAATGAGCAGTTCTTC. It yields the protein CASRKTFSYNEQFF.

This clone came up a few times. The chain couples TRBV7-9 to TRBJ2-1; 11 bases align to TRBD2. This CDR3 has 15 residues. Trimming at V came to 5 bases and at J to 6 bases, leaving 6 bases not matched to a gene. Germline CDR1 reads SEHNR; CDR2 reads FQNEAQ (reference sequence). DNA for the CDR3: TGTGCCAGCAGCCAAGATAGCGGGGGGGCCAATGAGCAGTTCTTC. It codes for CASSQDSGGANEQFF.

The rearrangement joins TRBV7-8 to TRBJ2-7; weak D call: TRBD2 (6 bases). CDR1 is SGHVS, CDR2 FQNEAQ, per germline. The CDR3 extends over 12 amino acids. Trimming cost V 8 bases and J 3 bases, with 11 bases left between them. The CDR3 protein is CASGDFVYEQYF. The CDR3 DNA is TGTGCCAGCGGGGACTTTGTCTACGAGCAGTACTTC.

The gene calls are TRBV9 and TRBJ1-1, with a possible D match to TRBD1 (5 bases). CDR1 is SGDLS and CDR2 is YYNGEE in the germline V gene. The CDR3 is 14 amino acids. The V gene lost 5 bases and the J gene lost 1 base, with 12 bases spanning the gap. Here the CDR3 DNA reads TGTGCCAGCAGTTACTCCGGGGGGAACACTGAAGCTTTCTTT. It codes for CASSYSGGNTEAFF.

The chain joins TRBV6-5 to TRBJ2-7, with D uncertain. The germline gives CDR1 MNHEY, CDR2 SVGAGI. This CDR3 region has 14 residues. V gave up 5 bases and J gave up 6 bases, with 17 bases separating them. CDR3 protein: CASSLGRVNSEQYF. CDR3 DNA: TGTGCCAGCAGTCTTGGCCGGGTCAACTCCGAGCAGTACTTC.

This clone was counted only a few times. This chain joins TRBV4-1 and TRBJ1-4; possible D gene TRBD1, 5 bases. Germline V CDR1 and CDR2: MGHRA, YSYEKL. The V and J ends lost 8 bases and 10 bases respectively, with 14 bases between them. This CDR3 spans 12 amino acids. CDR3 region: CASEAGNGKLFF. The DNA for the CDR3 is TGCGCCAGCGAGGCAGGGAACGGAAAACTGTTTTTT.

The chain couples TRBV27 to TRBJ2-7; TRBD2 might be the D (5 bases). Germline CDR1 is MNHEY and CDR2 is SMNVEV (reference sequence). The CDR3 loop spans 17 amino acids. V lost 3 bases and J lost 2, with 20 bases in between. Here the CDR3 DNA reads TGTGCCAGCAGTTTGAGTGCGGGCCCACCGCCCACCTACGAGCAGTACTTC. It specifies CASSLSAGPPPTYEQYF.

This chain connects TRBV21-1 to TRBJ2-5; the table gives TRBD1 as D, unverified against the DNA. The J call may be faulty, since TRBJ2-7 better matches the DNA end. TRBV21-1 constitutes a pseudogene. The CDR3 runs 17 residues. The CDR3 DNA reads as TGTGCCAGCCCCCCCCTCAGGGGGTTCGCCGTAGGGTACGAGCAGTACTTC. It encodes CASPPLRGFAVGYEQYF.

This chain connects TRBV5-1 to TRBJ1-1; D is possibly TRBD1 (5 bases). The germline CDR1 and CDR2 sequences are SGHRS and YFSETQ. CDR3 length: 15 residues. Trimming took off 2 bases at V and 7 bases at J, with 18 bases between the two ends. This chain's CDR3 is CASSFQGLQVDEAFF. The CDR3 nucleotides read TGCGCCAGCAGCTTCCAGGGTTTACAGGTTGATGAAGCTTTCTTT.

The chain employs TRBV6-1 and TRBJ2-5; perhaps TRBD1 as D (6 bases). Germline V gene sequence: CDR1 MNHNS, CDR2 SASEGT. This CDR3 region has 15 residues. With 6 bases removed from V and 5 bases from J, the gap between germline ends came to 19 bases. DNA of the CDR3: TGTGCCAGCAGCATCCGAAGGGGGTTATTCGAGACCCAGTACTTC. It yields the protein CASSIRRGLFETQYF.

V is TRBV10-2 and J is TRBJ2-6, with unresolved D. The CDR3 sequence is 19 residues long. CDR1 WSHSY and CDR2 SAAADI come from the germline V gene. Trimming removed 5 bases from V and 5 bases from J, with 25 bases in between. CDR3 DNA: TGCGCCAGCAGTAACCAGTGCACTTCTAAACAAAGTCGGGCCAACGTCCTGACTTTC. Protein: CASSNQCTSKQSRANVLTF.

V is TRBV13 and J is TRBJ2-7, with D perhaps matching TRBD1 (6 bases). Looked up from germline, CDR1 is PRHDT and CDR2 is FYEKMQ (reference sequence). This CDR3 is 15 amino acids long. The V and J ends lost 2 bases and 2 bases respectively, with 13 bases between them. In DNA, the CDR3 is TGTGCCAGCAGCTTACAAGTACAGGGCACCTACGAGCAGTACTTC. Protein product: CASSLQVQGTYEQYF.

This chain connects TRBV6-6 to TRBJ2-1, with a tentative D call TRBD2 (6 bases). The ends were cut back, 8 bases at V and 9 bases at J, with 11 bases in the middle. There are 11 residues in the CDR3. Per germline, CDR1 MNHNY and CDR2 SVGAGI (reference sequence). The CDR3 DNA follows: TGTGCCAGCCGGGACTCCATTGAGCAGTTCTTC. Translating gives CASRDSIEQFF.

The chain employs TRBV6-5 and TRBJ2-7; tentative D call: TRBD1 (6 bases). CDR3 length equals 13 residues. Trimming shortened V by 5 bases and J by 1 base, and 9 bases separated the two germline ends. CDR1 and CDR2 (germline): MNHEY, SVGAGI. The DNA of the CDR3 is TGTGCCAGCAGTGCGACAGGTTCCTACGAGCAGTACTTC. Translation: CASSATGSYEQYF.

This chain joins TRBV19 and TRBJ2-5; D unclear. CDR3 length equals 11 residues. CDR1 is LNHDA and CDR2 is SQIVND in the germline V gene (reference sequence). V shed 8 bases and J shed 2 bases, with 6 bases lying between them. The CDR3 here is CASSVQETQYF. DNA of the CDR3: TGTGCCAGTTCAGTGCAAGAGACCCAGTACTTC.

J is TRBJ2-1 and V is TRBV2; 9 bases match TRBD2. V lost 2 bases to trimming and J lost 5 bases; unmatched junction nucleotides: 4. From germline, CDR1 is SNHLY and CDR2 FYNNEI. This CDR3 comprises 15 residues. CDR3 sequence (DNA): TGTGCCAGCAGTGAATTGCGGGAGGGAAACAATGAGCAGTTCTTC. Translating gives CASSELREGNNEQFF.

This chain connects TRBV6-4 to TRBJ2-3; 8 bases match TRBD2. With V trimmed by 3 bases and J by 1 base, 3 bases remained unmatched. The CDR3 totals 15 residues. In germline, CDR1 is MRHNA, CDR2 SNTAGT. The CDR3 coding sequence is TGTGCCAGCAGTGAAGGGCGGGGGGGCACAGATACGCAGTATTTT. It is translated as CASSEGRGGTDTQYF.

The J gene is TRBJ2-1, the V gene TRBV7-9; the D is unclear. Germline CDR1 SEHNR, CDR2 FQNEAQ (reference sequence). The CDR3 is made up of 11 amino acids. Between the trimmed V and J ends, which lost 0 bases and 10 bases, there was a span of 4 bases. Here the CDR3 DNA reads TGTGCCAGCAGCTTAGCGCGGGAGCAGTTCTTC. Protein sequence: CASSLAREQFF.

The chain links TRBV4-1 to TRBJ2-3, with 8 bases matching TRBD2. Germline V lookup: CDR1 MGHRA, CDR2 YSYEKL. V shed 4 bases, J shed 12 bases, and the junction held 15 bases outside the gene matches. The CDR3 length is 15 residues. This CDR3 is CASSPPLAGEDGQYF. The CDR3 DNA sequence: TGCGCCAGCAGCCCCCCCCTAGCGGGTGAGGATGGTCAGTATTTT.

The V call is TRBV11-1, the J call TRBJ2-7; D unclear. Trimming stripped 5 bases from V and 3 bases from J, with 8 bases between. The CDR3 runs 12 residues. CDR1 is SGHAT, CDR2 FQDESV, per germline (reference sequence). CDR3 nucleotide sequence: TGTGCCAGCAGCAAGGAGTTCTACGAGCAGTACTTC. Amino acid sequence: CASSKEFYEQYF.

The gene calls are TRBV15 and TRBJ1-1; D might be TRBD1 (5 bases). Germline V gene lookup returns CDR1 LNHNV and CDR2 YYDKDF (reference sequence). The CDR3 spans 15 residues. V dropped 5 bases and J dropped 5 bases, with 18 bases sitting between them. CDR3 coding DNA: TGTGCCACCAGCGGCCAAGGGGAGGGGCGAACTGAAGCTTTCTTT. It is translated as CATSGQGEGRTEAFF.

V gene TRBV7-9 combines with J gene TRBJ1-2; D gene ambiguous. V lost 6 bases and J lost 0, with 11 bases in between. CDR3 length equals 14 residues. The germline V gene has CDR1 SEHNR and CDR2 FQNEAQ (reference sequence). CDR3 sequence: CASRPGSSNYGYTF. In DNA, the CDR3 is TGTGCCAGCAGGCCCGGGTCCTCTAACTATGGCTACACCTTC.

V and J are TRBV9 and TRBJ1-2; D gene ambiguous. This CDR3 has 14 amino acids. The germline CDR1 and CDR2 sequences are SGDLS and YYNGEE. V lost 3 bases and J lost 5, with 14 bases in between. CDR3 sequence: CASSAGHPLYGYTF. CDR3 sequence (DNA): TGTGCCAGCAGCGCGGGCCATCCCCTTTATGGCTACACCTTC.

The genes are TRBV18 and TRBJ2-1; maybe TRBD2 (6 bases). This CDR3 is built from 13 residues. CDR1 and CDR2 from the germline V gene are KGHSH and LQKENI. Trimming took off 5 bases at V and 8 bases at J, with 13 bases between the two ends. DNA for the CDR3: TGTGCCAGCTCATGGATGGAGGGCGATGAGCAGTTCTTC. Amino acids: CASSWMEGDEQFF.

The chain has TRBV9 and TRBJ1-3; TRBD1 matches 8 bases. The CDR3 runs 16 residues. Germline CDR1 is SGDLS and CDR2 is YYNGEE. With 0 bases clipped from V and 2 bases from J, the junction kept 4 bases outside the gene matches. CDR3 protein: CASSVASGGTGNTIYF. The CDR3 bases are TGTGCCAGCAGCGTAGCGTCAGGGGGCACTGGAAACACCATATATTTT.